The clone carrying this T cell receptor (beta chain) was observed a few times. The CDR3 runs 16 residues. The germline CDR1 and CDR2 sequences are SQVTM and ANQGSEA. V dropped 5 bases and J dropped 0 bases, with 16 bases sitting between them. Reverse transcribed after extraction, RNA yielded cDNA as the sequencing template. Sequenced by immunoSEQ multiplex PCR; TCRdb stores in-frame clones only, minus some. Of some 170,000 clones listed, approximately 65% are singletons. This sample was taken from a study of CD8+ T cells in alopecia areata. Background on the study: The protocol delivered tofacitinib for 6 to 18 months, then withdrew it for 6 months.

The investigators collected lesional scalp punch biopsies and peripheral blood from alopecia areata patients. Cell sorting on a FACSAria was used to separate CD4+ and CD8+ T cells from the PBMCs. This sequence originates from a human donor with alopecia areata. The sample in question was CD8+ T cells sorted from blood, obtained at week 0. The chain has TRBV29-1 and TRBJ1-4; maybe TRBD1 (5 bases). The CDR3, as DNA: TGCAGCGTTCTTGTCTTACAGGCCTCAACTAATGAAAAACTGTTTTTT. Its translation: CSVLVLQASTNEKLFF. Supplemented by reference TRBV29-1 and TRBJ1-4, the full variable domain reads SAVISQKPSRDICQRGTSLTIQCQVDSQVTMMFWYRQQPGQSLTLIATANQGSEATYESGFVIDKFPISRPNLTFSTLTVSNMSPEDSSIYLCSVLVLQASTNEKLFFGSGTQLSVL.